The 7 T cell receptor beta chains below were found in one sample sequenced in a study of technical replicates of blood from a handful of donors. Here immunoSEQ multiplex PCR was the method, and the copy in TCRdb shows in-frame clones only, minus some. The sample holds about 80,000 clones; approximately 93% are singletons and the top ten take about 0.41%. Specimen: T cells isolated from PBMCs. The source is a human donor in good health.

This sequence joins TRBV19 and TRBJ1-1, with D unresolved. The V end was cut by 5 bases, the J end by 5 bases, with 9 bases between. The CDR3 runs 12 residues. Germline values: CDR1 LNHDA, CDR2 SQIVND (reference sequence). CDR3 region: CASSLGETEAFF. CDR3 DNA sequence: TGTGCCAGTAGTCTCGGGGAGACTGAAGCTTTCTTT.

The rearrangement links TRBV18 to TRBJ2-7, with D possibly TRBD2 on 6 matching bases. In germline, CDR1 is KGHSH, CDR2 LQKENI. The CDR3 contains 15 residues. The ends were cut back, 4 bases at V and 5 bases at J, with 18 bases in the middle. The CDR3 region has the DNA TGTGCCAGCTCACTAGAACTAGCCTTAGGAGACGAGCAGTACTTC. This translates into CASSLELALGDEQYF.

V usage is TRBV19 and J usage is TRBJ2-6; D perhaps matches TRBD2 (5 bases). The germline CDR1 and CDR2 sequences are LNHDA and SQIVND (reference sequence). V lost 7 bases and J 1 base, leaving 8 bases between the germline ends. The CDR3 sequence is 14 residues long. CDR3 residues: CASKTGSGANVLTF. CDR3 sequence (DNA): TGTGCCAGTAAAACGGGATCTGGGGCCAACGTCCTGACTTTC.

This clone has only one observation. This chain connects TRBV30 to TRBJ1-3; D is unclear. The CDR3 sequence is 13 residues long. Germline V gives CDR1 GTSNPN, CDR2 SVGIG (reference sequence). Trimming removed 4 bases at V and 1 base at J, with 8 bases between. CDR3 DNA: TGTGCCTGGACCGTCGGGTCTGGAAACACCATATATTTT. This encodes CAWTVGSGNTIYF.

The chain carries TRBV6-1 and TRBJ1-1, with D tentatively TRBD1 (5 bases). The CDR3 sequence is 13 residues long. Germline loops: CDR1 MNHNS, CDR2 SASEGT. The V end lost 4 bases, the J end lost 4 bases, and 10 bases lay between the germline ends. The CDR3 nucleotides read TGTGCCAGCAGTGGGTTCAGGGTCACTGAAGCTTTCTTT. It encodes CASSGFRVTEAFF.

The rearrangement uses TRBV11-2 and TRBJ2-3, with D possibly TRBD2 on 5 matching bases. Trimming cost V 0 bases and J 1 base, with 11 bases left between them. The CDR3 spans 16 residues. Germline lookup yields CDR1 SGHAT and CDR2 FQNNGV. The CDR3 sequence is CASSLDLGSGTDTQYF. CDR3 DNA: TGTGCCAGCAGCTTAGATCTAGGTAGCGGCACAGATACGCAGTATTTT. Together with reference TRBV11-2 and TRBJ2-3, the CDR3 gives the full variable domain: EAGVAQSPRYKIIEKRQSVAFWCNPISGHATLYWYQQILGQGPKLLIQFQNNGVVDDSQLPKDRFSAERLKGVDSTLKIQPAKLEDSAVYLCASSLDLGSGTDTQYFGPGTRLTVL.

The V and J genes are TRBV7-9 and TRBJ2-7; D call uncertain. The CDR3 runs 12 residues. CDR1 is SEHNR, CDR2 FQNEAQ, per germline (reference sequence). With 5 bases removed from V and 0 bases from J, the gap between germline ends came to 5 bases. CDR3 bases: TGTGCCAGCAGCCCTAGCTCCTACGAGCAGTACTTC. Translating it yields CASSPSSYEQYF.